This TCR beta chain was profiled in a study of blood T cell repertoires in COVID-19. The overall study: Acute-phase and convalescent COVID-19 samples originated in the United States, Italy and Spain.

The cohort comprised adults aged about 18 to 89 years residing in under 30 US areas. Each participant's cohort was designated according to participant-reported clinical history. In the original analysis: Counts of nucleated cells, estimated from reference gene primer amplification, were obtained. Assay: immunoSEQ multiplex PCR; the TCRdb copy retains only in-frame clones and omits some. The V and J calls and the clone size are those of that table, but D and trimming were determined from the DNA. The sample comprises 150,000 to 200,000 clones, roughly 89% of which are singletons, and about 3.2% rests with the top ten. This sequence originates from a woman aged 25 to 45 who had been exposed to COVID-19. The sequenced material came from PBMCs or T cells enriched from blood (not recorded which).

The chain's CDR3 is CAISRPGATEAFF. The CDR3 DNA reads TGTGCCATCAGTCGACCAGGTGCCACTGAAGCTTTCTTT. The chain employs TRBV10-3 and TRBJ1-1; D gene uncertain. Germline V gene data show CDR1 as ENHRY and CDR2 as SYGVKD. Trimming cost V 5 bases and J 4 bases, with 11 bases left between them. CDR3 length equals 13 residues.